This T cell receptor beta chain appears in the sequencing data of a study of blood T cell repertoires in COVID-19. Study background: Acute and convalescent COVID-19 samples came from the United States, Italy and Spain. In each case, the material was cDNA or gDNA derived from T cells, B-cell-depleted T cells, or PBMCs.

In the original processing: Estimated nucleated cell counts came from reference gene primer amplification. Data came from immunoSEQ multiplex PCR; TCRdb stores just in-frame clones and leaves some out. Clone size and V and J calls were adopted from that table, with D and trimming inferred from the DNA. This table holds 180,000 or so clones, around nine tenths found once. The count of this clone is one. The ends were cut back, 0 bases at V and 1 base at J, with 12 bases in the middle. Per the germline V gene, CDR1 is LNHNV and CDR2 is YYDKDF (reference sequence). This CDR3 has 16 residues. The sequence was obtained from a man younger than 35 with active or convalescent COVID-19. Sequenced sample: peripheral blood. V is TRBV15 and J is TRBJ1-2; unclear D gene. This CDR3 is CATSRELRAINYGYTF. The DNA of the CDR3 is TGTGCCACCAGCAGAGAGTTAAGAGCGATTAACTATGGCTACACCTTC.